The TCR beta chain described here comes from a study of T cell changes during pregnancy in multiple sclerosis. Trimming removed 2 bases from V and 9 bases from J, with 5 bases in between. The length of the CDR3 is 11 residues. CDR1 and CDR2 (germline): LGHNT, FRNRAP. The method was immunoSEQ multiplex PCR; TCRdb's version includes in-frame clones alone and lacks a portion of them. The profile covers around 64,000 clones, with 93% appearing a single time and roughly 2.5% taken by the ten largest. This clone occurred a few times. The sequences come from CD8+ T cells from peripheral blood mononuclear cells, collected in the third trimester of pregnancy. V is TRBV12-5 and J is TRBJ2-1; D is uncertain. The source of this sequence is a female donor with multiple sclerosis, enrolled in a pregnancy study. CDR3 DNA: TGTGCTAGTGGTTTGCTCGGTGAGCAGTTCTTC. Its protein is CASGLLGEQFF.